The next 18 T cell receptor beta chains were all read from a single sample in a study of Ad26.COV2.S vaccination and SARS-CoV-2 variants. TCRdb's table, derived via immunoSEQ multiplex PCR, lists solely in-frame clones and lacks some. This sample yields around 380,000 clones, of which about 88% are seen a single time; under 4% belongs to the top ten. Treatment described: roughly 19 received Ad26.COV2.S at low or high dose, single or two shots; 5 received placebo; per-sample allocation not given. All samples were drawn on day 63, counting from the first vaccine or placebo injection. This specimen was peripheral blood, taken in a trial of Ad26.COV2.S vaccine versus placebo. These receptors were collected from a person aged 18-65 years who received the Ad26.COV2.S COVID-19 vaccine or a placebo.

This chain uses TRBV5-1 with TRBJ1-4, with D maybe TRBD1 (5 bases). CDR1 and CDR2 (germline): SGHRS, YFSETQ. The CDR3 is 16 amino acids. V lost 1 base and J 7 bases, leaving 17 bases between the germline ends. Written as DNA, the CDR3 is TGCGCCAGCAGCTTGAGTCCCAGGGCAGGCAGTGAAAAACTGTTTTTT. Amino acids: CASSLSPRAGSEKLFF.

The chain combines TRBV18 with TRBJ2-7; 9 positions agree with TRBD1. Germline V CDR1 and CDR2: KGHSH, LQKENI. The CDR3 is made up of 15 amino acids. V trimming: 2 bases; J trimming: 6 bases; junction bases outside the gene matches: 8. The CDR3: CASSPFLQGAGEQYF. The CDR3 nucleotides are TGTGCCAGCTCACCATTTCTACAGGGGGCAGGCGAGCAGTACTTC.

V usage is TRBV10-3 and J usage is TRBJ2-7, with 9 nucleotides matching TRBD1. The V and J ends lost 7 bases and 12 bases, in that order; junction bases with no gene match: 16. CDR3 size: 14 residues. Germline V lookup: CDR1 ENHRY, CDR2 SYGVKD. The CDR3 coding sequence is TGTGCCATCACCAAGGGACAGGGCGGTGGTCCGGTGTACTTC. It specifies CAITKGQGGGPVYF.

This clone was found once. The CDR3 reads CASSKGERGASDTQYF. The CDR3, as DNA: TGTGCCAGCAGCAAAGGGGAGCGGGGGGCCTCAGATACGCAGTATTTT. This chain links TRBV21-1 with TRBJ2-3; the table's D call of TRBD2 was not tested on the DNA. TRBV21-1 is assigned pseudogene status. The CDR3 is made up of 16 amino acids.

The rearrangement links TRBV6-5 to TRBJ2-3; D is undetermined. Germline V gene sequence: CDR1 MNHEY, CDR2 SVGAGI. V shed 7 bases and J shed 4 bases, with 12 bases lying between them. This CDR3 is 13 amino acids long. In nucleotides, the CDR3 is TGTGCCAGCATTCCCGAGTCAGCAGATACGCAGTATTTT. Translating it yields CASIPESADTQYF.

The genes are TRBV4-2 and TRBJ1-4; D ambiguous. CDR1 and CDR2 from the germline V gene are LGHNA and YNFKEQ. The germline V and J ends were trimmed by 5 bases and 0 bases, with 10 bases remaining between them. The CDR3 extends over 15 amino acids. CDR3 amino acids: CASSSISPTNEKLFF. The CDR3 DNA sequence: TGTGCCAGCAGCTCGATCAGCCCAACTAATGAAAAACTGTTTTTT.

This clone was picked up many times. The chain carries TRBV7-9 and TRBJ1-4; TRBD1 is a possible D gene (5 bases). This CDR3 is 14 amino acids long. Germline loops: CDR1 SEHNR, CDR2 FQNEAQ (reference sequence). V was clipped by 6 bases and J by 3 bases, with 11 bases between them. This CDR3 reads CASRSRGPNEKLFF. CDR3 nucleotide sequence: TGTGCCAGCAGAAGTAGGGGACCTAATGAAAAACTGTTTTTT.

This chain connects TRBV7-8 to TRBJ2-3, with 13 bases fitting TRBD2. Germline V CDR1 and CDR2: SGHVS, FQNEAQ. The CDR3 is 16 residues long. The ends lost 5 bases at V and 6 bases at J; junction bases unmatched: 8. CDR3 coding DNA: TGTGCCAGCAGCCAGGGACTAGCGGGGAGCCTGGATACGCAGTATTTT. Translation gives CASSQGLAGSLDTQYF.

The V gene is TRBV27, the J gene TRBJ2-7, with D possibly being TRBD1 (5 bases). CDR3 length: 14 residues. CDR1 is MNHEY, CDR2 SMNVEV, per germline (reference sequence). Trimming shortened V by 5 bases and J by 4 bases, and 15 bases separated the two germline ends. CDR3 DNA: TGTGCCAGCAGTGTCACCCAGGGTAGATACGAGCAGTACTTC. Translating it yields CASSVTQGRYEQYF.

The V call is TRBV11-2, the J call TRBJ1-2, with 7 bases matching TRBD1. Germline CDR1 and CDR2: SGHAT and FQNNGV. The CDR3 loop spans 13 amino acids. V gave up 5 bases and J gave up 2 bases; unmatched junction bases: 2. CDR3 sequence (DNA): TGTGCCAGCAGCCGGACAGGCAACTATGGCTACACCTTC. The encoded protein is CASSRTGNYGYTF.

The CDR3 bases are TGTGCCAGCAGTTACTCTACTAGCGGGGGAGGAACCGGGGAGCTGTTTTTT. Translation: CASSYSTSGGGTGELFF. V gene TRBV6-2 or TRBV6-3 combines with J gene TRBJ2-2; 11 bases are a match to TRBD2. Germline loops: CDR1 MNHEY, CDR2 SVGEGT. This CDR3 is built from 17 residues. V was pared by 0 bases and J by 5 bases, with 5 bases of the junction left unmatched.

The CDR3 DNA reads as TGCAGTGCTAGTTCTGGGGAAACCTACAATGAGCAGTTCTTC. Amino acid sequence: CSASSGETYNEQFF. This sequence joins TRBV20-1 and TRBJ2-1, with D unresolved. CDR3 length: 14 amino acids. Germline V lookup: CDR1 DFQATT, CDR2 SNEGSKA (reference sequence). V shed 3 bases and J shed 2 bases, with 11 bases lying between them.

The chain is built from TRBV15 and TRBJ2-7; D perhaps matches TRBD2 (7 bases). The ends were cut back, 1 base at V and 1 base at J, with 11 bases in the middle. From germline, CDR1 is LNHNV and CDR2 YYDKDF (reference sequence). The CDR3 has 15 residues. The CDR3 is CATSRGRGLSYEQYF. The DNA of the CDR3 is TGTGCCACCAGCAGAGGGCGGGGGCTTTCCTACGAGCAGTACTTC.

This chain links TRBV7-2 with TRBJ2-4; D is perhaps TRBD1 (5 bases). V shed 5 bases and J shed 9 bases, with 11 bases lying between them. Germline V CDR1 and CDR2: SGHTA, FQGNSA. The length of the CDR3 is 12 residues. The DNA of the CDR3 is TGTGCCAGCAGCCGGATCCAGGGCATTCAGTACTTC. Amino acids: CASSRIQGIQYF.

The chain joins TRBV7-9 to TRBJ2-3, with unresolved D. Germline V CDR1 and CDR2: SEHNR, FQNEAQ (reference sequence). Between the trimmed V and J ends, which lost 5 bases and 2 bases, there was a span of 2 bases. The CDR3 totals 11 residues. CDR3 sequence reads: CASSNTDTQYF. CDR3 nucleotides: TGTGCCAGCAGCAACACAGATACGCAGTATTTT.

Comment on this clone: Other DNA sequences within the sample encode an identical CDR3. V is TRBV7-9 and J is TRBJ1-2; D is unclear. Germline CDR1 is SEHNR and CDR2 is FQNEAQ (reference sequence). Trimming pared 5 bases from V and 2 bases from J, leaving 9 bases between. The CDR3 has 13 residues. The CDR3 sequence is CASSLDGNYGYTF. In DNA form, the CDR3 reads TGTGCCAGCAGCCTCGACGGGAACTATGGCTACACCTTC.

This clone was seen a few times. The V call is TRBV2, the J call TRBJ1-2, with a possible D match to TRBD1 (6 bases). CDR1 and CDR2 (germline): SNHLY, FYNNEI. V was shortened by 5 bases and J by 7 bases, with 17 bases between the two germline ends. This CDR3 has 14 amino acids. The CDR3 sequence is CASSTQGRISGYTF. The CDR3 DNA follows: TGTGCCAGCAGTACGCAGGGGCGTATCAGTGGCTACACCTTC.

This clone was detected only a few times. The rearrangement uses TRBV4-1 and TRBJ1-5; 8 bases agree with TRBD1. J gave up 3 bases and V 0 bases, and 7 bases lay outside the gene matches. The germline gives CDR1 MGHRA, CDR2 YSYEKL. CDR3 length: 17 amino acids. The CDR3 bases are TGCGCCAGCAGCCAAGATCCACAGGGGGTTCTCAATCAGCCCCAGCATTTT. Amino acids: CASSQDPQGVLNQPQHF.